This T cell receptor (beta chain) was identified in a study of blood T cell repertoires in COVID-19. Study background: Sample material is recorded as cDNA or gDNA derived from T cells, B-cell-depleted T cells, or PBMCs.

Looked up from germline, CDR1 is MNHEY and CDR2 is SVGAGI. This CDR3 comprises 15 residues. V was clipped by 7 bases and J by 8 bases; unmatched bases: 14. Recovered status in Cohort 3 required two negative PCRs, clearance, or symptom resolution. As originally analysed: Reference gene primer amplification in the assay estimated nucleated cell counts. Profiling relied on immunoSEQ multiplex PCR, and the TCRdb table lists in-frame clones only, not all of them. Clone size and the V and J calls come from that table; the DNA yielded D and trimming. The repertoire consists of about 150,000 clones, with about 80% occurring once and the leading ten covering about 7.7%.

Sequenced sample: PBMCs or T cells enriched from blood (not recorded which). The sequence was obtained from a man between 45 and 60 years old who had recovered from COVID-19. The J gene is TRBJ2-1, the V gene TRBV6-5; 7 bases are a match to TRBD2. In nucleotides, the CDR3 is TGTGCCAGCACCCCACGGGAGAGCGGGGTACATGAGCAGTTCTTC. As protein: CASTPRESGVHEQFF.